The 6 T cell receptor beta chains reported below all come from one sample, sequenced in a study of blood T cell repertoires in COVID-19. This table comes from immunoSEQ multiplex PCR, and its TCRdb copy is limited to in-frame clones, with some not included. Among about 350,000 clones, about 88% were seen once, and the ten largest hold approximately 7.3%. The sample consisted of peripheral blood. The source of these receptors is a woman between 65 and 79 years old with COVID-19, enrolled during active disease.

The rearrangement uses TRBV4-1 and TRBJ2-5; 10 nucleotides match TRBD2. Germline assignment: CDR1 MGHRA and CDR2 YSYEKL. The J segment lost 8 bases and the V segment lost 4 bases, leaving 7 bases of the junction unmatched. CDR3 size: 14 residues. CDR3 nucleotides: TGCGCCAGCAGCCCTCTAGCGGGGGTAGTTACCCAGTACTTC. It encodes CASSPLAGVVTQYF.

The CDR3 DNA reads TGTGCCAGCAGCGAGGGGTTTTTCGTGTCGGAAAAACTGTTTTTT. Residues: CASSEGFFVSEKLFF. V usage is TRBV9 and J usage is TRBJ1-4; perhaps TRBD1 as D (5 bases). CDR3 length: 15 residues. V dropped 3 bases and J dropped 8 bases, with 17 bases sitting between them. Looked up from germline, CDR1 is SGDLS and CDR2 is YYNGEE.

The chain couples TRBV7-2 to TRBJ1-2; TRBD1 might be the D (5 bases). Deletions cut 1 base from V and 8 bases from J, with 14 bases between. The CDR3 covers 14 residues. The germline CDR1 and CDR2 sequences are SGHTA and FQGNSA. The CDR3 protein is CASSLDQGMGGYTF. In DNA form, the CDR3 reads TGTGCCAGCAGCTTAGATCAGGGAATGGGCGGCTACACCTTC.

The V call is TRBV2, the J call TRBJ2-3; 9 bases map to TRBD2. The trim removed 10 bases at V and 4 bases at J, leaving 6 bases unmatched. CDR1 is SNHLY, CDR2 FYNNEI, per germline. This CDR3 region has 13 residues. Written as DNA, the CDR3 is TGTGCCACCCTAGCGGGGATAGCAGATACGCAGTATTTT. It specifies CATLAGIADTQYF.

CDR3 in DNA: TGCGCCAGCAGCCAAGGACAGGGGGGGAGGACTGAAGCTTTCTTT. This gives the protein CASSQGQGGRTEAFF. V and J are TRBV4-1 and TRBJ1-1; 9 bases match TRBD1. Germline CDR1 MGHRA, CDR2 YSYEKL. V lost 1 base to trimming and J lost 5 bases; unmatched junction nucleotides: 5. The CDR3 runs to 15 residues.

CDR3 in DNA: TGTGCCAGCAGTCTTCGACAGGGAACGTTCTTT. Translated, it gives CASSLRQGTFF. The V gene is TRBV28, the J gene TRBJ1-1, with 7 bases aligning to TRBD1. CDR3 length: 11 residues. Per the germline V gene, CDR1 is MDHEN and CDR2 is SYDVKM. Trimming cost V 5 bases and J 14 bases; bases outside gene matches: 8.